The clone carrying this TCR beta chain occurred many times. Transcripts of RNA were the source for amplifying TCR beta CDR3 regions. Investigators did first-round RT-PCR with HTBI primers, then second-round multiplex PCR. TCRdb ran MiXCR on the multiplex PCR reads and lists one entry per CDR3 protein. Among approximately 380,000 distinct CDR3 sequences listed, approximately 21% were seen once. This specimen comes from a study of Graves' ophthalmopathy and Graves' hyperthyroidism. Across the whole study: There was a collection of peripheral blood at initial diagnosis, before any treatment.

Exclusion covered patients with other autoimmune diseases or uncontrolled infections (as well as pregnancy or lactation). The CDR3 has 13 residues. Germline CDR1 is SGHVS and CDR2 is FQNEAQ. V shed 5 bases and J shed 4 bases, with 9 bases lying between them. The receptor comes from a woman aged 18-35 years with stable Graves' hyperthyroidism. The material sequenced was peripheral blood. The V and J genes are TRBV7-8 and TRBJ1-5, with a weak D call TRBD1 (5 bases). The CDR3 protein is CASSHGGNQPQHF. CDR3 DNA sequence: TGTGCCAGCAGCCACGGGGGAAATCAGCCCCAGCATTTT.